Below, one T cell receptor (beta chain) is given with its context. The target antigen is unknown. The ends lost 3 bases at V and 6 bases at J; junction bases unmatched: 6. CDR1 and CDR2 from the germline V gene are MNHNS and SASEGT. This CDR3 is 14 amino acids long. This entry is derived from a study of cytomegalovirus exposure and HLA in healthy donors. Study observations and caveats: Associated with cytomegalovirus, according to the listing, were 150 to 200 TCR beta chains. Later analysis placed DRB1 highest and HLA-C lowest in TCR association rates, which differed by HLA locus. In a later analysis, HLA-associated TCR beta chains were more clonally expanded than equally common others. In a later analysis, TCR beta V- and J-gene trimming showed a link to a missense DCLRE1C variant.

The PCR employed 60 Vbeta primers together with 13 Jbeta primers. Measured with immunoSEQ multiplex PCR; TCRdb has only the in-frame clones, and not every one. The data hold 150,000 to 200,000 clones, with around 81% observed a single time. The source material was PBMCs. This clonotype was sampled from a man between 18 and 35 years old in good health and CMV-seronegative. The chain has TRBV6-1 and TRBJ1-2; TRBD1 aligns across 8 bases. The chain's CDR3 is CASSDKDRGDGYTF. The DNA for the CDR3 is TGTGCCAGCAGTGACAAAGACAGGGGTGATGGCTACACCTTC.